This entry features one T cell receptor beta chain sequence. This record belongs to a study of blood T cell repertoires in COVID-19. Whole-study context: The analysed material was cDNA or gDNA that came from T cells, B-cell-depleted T cells, or PBMCs.

The CDR3 is made up of 14 amino acids. Looked up from germline, CDR1 is SGDLS and CDR2 is YYNGEE. V lost 0 bases and J 8 bases, leaving 12 bases between the germline ends. Libraries were prepared by immunoSEQ multiplex PCR; TCRdb keeps only in-frame clonotypes and omits some of them. The table records some 250,000 clones, 87% of them present only once. This chain connects TRBV9 to TRBJ2-1, with D hard to call. The receptor was isolated from a man aged 55 to 70 who had recovered from COVID-19. Sequencing was carried out using peripheral blood. In DNA form, the CDR3 reads TGTGCCAGCAGCGTAGTCCCCGTGGCCCATGAGCAGTTCTTC. Its translation is CASSVVPVAHEQFF.